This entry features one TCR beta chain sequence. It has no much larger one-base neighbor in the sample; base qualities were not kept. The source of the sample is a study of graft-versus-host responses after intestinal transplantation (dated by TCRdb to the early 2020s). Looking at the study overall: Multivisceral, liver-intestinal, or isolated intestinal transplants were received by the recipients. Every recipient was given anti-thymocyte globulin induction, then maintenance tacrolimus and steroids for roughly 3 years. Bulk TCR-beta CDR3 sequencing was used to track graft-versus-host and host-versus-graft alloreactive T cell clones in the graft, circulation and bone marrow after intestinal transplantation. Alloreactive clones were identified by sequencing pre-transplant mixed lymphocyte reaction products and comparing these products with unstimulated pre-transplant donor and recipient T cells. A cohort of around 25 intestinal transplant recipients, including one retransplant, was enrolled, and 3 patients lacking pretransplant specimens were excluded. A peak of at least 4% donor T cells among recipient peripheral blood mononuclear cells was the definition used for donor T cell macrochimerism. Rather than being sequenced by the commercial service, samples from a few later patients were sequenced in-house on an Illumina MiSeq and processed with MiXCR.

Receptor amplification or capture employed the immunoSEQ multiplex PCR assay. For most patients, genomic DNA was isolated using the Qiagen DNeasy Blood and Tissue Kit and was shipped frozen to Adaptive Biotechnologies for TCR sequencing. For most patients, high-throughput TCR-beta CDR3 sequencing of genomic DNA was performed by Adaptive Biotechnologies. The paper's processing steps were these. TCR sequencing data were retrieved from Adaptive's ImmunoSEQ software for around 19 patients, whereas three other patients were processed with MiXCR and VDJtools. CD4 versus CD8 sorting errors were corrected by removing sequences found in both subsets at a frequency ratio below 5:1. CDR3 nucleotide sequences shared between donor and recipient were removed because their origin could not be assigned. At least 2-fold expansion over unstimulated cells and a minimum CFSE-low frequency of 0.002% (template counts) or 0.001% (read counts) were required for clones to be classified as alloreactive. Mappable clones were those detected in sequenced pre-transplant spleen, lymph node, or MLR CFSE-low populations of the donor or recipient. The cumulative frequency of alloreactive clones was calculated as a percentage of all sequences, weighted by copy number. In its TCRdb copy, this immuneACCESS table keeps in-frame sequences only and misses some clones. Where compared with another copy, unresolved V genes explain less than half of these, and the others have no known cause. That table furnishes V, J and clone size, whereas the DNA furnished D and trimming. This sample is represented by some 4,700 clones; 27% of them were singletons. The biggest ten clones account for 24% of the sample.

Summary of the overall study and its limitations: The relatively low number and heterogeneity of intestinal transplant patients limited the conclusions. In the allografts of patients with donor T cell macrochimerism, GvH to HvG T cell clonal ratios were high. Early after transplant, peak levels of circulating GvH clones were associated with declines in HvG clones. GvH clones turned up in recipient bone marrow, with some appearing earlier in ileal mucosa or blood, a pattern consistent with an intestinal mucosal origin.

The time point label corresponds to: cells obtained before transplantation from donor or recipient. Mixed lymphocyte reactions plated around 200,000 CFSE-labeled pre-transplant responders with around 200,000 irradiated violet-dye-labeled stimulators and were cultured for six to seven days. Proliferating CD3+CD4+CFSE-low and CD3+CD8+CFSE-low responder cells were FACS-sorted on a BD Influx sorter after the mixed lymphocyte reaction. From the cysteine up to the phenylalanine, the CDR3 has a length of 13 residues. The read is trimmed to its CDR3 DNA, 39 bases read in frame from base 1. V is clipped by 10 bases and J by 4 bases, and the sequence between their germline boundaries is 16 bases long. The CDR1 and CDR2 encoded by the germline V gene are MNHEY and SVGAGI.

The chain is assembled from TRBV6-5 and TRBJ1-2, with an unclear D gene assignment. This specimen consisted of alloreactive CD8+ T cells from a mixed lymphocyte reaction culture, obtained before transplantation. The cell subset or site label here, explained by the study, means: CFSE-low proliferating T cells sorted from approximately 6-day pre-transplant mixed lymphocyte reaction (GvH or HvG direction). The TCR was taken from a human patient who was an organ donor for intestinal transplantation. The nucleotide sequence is TGTGCCACTTTCGGACTGGAGTTCTATGGCTACACCTTC. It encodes CATFGLEFYGYTF.